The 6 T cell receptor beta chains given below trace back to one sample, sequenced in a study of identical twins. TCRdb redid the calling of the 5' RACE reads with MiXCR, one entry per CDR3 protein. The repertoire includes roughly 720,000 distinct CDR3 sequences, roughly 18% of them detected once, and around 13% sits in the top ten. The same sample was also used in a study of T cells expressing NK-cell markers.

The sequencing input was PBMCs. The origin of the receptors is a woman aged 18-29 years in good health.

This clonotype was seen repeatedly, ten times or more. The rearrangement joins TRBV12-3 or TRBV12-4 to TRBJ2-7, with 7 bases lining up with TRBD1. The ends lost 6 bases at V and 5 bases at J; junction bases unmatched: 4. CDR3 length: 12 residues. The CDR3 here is CASRTGSHEQYF. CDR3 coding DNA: TGTGCCAGCAGGACAGGGTCGCACGAGCAGTACTTC.

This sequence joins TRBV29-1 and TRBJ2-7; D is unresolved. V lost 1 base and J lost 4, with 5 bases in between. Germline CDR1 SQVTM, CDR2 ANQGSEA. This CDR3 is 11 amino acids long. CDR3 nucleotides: TGCAGCGTTGAAGGGGAATACGAGCAGTACTTC. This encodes CSVEGEYEQYF.

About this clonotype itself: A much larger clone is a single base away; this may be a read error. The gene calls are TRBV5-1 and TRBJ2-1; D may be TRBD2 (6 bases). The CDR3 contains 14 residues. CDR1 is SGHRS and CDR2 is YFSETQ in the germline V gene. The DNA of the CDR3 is TGCGCCAGCAGCTTGGGGGGACTTGGGAATGAGCATTTCTTC. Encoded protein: CASSLGGLGNEHFF. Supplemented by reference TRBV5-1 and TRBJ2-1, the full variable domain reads KAGVTQTPRYLIKTRGQQVTLSCSPISGHRSVSWYQQTPGQGLQFLFEYFSETQRNKGNFPGRFSGRQFSNSRSEMNVSTLELGDSALYLCASSLGGLGNEHFFGPGTRLTVL.

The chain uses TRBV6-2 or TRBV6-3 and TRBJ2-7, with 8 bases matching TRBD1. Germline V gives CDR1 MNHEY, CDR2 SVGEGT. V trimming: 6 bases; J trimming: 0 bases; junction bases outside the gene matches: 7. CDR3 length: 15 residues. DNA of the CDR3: TGTGCCAGCAGGTCCTACAGGGGGTTCTCCTACGAGCAGTACTTC. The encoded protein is CASRSYRGFSYEQYF.

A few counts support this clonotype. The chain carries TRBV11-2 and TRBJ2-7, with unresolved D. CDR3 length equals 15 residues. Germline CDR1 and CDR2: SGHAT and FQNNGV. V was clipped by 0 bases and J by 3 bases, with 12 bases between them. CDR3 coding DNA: TGTGCCAGCAGCTTAGAGTACCGAGTCGGCTACGAGCAGTACTTC. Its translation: CASSLEYRVGYEQYF.

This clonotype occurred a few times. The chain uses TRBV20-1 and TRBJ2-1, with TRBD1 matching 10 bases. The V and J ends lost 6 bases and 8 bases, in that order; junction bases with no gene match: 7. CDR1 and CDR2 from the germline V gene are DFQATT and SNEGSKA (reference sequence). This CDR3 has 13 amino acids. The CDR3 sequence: CSAWDRGMYEQFF. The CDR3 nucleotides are TGCAGTGCATGGGACAGGGGAATGTATGAGCAGTTCTTC.